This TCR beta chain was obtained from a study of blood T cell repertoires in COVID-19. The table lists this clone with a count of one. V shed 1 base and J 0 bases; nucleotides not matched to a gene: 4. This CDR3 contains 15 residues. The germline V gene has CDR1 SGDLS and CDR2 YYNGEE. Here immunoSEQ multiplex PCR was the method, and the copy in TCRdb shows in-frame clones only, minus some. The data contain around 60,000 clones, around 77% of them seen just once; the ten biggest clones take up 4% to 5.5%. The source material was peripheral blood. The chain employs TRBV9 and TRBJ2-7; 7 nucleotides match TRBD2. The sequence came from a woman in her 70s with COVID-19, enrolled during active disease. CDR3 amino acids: CASSVLAEISYEQYV. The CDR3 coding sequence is TGTGCCAGCAGCGTACTAGCGGAGATCTCCTACGAGCAGTACGTC.